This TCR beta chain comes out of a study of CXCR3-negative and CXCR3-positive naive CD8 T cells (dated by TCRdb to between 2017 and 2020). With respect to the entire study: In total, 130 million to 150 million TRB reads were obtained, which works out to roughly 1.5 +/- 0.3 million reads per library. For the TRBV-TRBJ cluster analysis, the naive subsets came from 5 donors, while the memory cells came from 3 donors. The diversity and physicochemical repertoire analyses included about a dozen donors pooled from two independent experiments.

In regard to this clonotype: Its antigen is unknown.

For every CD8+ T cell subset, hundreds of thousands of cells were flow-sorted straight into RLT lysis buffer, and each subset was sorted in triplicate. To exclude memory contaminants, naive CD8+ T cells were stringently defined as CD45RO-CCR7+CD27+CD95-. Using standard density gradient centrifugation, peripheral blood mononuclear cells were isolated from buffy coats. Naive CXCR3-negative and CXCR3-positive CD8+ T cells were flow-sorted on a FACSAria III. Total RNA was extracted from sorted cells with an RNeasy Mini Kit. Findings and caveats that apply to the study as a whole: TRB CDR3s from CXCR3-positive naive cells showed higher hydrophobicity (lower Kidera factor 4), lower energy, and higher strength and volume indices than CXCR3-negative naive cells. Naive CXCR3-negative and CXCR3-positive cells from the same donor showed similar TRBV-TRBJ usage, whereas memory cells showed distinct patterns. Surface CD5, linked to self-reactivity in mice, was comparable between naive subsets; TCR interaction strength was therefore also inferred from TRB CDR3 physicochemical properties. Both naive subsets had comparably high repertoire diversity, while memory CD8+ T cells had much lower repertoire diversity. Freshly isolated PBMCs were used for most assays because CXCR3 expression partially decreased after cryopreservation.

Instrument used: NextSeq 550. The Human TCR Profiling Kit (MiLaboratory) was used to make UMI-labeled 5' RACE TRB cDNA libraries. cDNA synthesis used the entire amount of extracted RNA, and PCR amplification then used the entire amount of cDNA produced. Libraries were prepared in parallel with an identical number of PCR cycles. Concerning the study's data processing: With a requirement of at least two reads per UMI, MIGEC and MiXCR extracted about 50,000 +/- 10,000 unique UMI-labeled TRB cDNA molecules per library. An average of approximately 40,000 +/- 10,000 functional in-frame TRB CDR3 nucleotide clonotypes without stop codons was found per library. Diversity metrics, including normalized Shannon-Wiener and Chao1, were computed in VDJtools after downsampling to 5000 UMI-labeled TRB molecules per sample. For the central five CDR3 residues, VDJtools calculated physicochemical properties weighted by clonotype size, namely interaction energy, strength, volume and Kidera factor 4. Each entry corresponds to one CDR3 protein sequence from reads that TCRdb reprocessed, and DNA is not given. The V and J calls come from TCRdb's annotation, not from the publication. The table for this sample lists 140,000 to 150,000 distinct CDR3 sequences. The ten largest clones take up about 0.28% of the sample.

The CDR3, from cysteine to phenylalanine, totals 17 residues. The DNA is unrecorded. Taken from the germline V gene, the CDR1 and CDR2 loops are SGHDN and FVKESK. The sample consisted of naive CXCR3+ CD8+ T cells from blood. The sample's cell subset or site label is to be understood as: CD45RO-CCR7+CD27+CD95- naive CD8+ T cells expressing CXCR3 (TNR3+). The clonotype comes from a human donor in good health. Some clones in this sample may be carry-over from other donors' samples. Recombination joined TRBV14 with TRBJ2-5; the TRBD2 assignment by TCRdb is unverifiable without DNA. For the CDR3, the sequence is CASSQGPSEAPGETQYF.